This T cell receptor (beta chain) originates from a study of T cell responses to AZD1222 COVID-19 vaccine. Study conclusions and caveats: Spike-specific TCR breadth rose after two AZD1222 doses, and depth rose as well. Nearly half of the spike-specific TCRs reportedly recognize variant regions that carry no mutations. Mapped onto spike, vaccine-associated CD4 TCRs spanned it and were dominant at 160-218 and 743-854. Repertoires were obtained solely post-peak T cell response.

Generated by immunoSEQ multiplex PCR, the TCRdb table keeps only in-frame clones and is missing some. The sample shows fewer than 50,000 clones, 90% of them seen only once. This clone has a single count. Its antigen is as yet unknown. The clonotype comes from an adult who received the AZD1222 COVID-19 vaccine. Sample: peripheral blood, taken 28 days after the second AZD1222 dose.

CDR3 DNA sequence: TGCGCCAGCAGCCAAGATGGGGGGGGATCGGGGAACAATGAGCAGTTCTTC. Translated: CASSQDGGGSGNNEQFF. The J gene is TRBJ2-1, the V gene TRBV4-3, with TRBD2 identical over 7 bases. This CDR3 contains 17 residues. The V segment lost 0 bases and the J segment 5 bases; nucleotides outside the gene matches: 10. In germline, CDR1 is LGHNA, CDR2 YSLEER.